The 27 T cell receptor beta chains below come from one sample, sequenced in a study of shared clonotypes between healthy human individuals. Profiling relied on immunoSEQ multiplex PCR, and the TCRdb table lists in-frame clones only, not all of them. The sample carries nearly 750,000 clones, roughly 72% recorded once. The specimen sequenced was memory CD4+ T cells sorted from blood. Stated subset: CD45RA-negative fraction. The receptors here all came from a young woman in good health.

There are a few counts of this clone. V usage is TRBV28 and J usage is TRBJ2-2; 8 nucleotides align to TRBD1. Germline values: CDR1 MDHEN, CDR2 SYDVKM. There are 16 residues in the CDR3. J was trimmed by 4 bases and V by 2 bases; bases with no gene match: 6. The CDR3 loop reads CASSLVTGGTTGELFF. DNA for the CDR3: TGTGCCAGCAGTTTAGTAACAGGGGGTACCACCGGGGAGCTGTTTTTT.

The chain recombines TRBV5-4 with TRBJ2-3; TRBD2 might be the D (6 bases). This CDR3 has 17 residues. V was trimmed by 3 bases and J by 1 base, leaving 18 bases between them. CDR1 and CDR2 from the germline V gene are SGHNT and YYREEE (reference sequence). The CDR3 is CASSWGVGQARTDTQYF. The CDR3 DNA follows: TGTGCCAGCAGCTGGGGGGTTGGGCAGGCACGCACAGATACGCAGTATTTT.

The rearrangement uses TRBV28 and TRBJ1-1; weak D call: TRBD1 (5 bases). Germline loops: CDR1 MDHEN, CDR2 SYDVKM. Deletions cut 6 bases from V and 1 base from J, with 18 bases between. This CDR3 has 16 amino acids. This chain's CDR3 is CASSIRRGGRNTEAFF. The CDR3 region has the DNA TGTGCCAGCAGCATTCGGAGGGGTGGGCGGAACACTGAAGCTTTCTTT.

For this clone: The identical CDR3 is also encoded by other nucleotide sequences in the sample. The CDR3 DNA reads as TGTGCCAGCAGACAGAACTCTGGAAACACCATATATTTT. Translating gives CASRQNSGNTIYF. The chain uses TRBV19 and TRBJ1-3, with a weak D call TRBD1 (5 bases). V was cut by 9 bases and J by 0 bases, with 9 bases left in between. Germline V gene sequence: CDR1 LNHDA, CDR2 SQIVND (reference sequence). The CDR3 covers 13 residues.

The V call is TRBV6-1, the J call TRBJ2-7, with 7 bases that match TRBD1. The CDR3 is 15 amino acids. Trimming removed 0 bases from V and 4 bases from J; junction bases left unmatched: 6. Germline CDR1 reads MNHNS; CDR2 reads SASEGT. The CDR3 nucleotides read TGTGCCAGCAGTGAAGCCCACAGGGGTAGGTACGAGCAGTACTTC. Encoded protein: CASSEAHRGRYEQYF.

V and J are TRBV7-9 and TRBJ1-1; 7 bases agree with TRBD1. CDR1 and CDR2 from the germline V gene are SEHNR and FQNEAQ (reference sequence). The CDR3 extends over 16 amino acids. With 5 bases clipped from V and 1 base from J, the junction kept 10 bases outside the gene matches. DNA for the CDR3: TGTGCCAGCAGCAGGAGACAGGGTTGGTGGAACACTGAAGCTTTCTTT. As protein: CASSRRQGWWNTEAFF.

As for this clone: Other DNA sequences of this sample code for an identical CDR3. The chain joins TRBV28 to TRBJ1-2; a weak D match, TRBD1 (6 bases). V lost 6 bases and J lost 7, with 18 bases in between. Per germline, CDR1 MDHEN and CDR2 SYDVKM. This CDR3 is 14 amino acids long. This CDR3 is CASSPGGGARGYTF. The CDR3, as DNA: TGTGCCAGCAGCCCCGGTGGGGGGGCGCGTGGCTACACCTTC.

This clone occurred a few times. The V and J genes are TRBV25-1 and TRBJ1-1; D possibly corresponds to TRBD1 (5 bases). The CDR3 runs 13 residues. The V end lost 5 bases, the J end lost 4 bases, and 11 bases lay between the germline ends. The germline V gene encodes CDR1 MGHDK and CDR2 SYGVNS. In DNA form, the CDR3 reads TGTGCCAGCAGTCCCCTTGGGGGCACTGAAGCTTTCTTT. Translation: CASSPLGGTEAFF.

The rearrangement uses TRBV28 and TRBJ2-7, with 7 bases matching TRBD1. The CDR3 extends over 16 amino acids. CDR1 MDHEN and CDR2 SYDVKM come from the germline V gene. With 5 bases clipped from V and 4 bases from J, the junction kept 14 bases outside the gene matches. Here the CDR3 reads CASSRTRQGPNYEQYF. CDR3 nucleotide sequence: TGTGCCAGCAGTCGAACTCGACAGGGCCCAAATTACGAGCAGTACTTC. Using reference TRBV28 and TRBJ2-7 for the parts outside the CDR3, the full variable domain is DVKVTQSSRYLVKRTGEKVFLECVQDMDHENMFWYRQDPGLGLRLIYFSYDVKMKEKGDIPEGYSVSREKKERFSLILESASTNQTSMYLCASSRTRQGPNYEQYFGPGTRLTVT.

The V gene is TRBV2, the J gene TRBJ2-3, with a possible D match to TRBD1 (5 bases). Germline V CDR1 and CDR2: SNHLY, FYNNEI. The germline V and J ends were trimmed by 3 bases and 3 bases, with 16 bases remaining between them. CDR3 length: 16 amino acids. The CDR3 DNA follows: TGTGCCAGCAGTGACCAAGGGGTGGGGCGGACAGATACGCAGTATTTT. Translating it yields CASSDQGVGRTDTQYF.

V usage is TRBV25-1 and J usage is TRBJ2-2; no reliable D call. This CDR3 comprises 15 residues. Trimming took 3 bases from V and 1 from J, leaving 9 bases between them. Germline CDR1 reads MGHDK; CDR2 reads SYGVNS. The CDR3 coding sequence is TGTGCCAGCAGTGAGGGTTACAGGAACACCGGGGAGCTGTTTTTT. Translated: CASSEGYRNTGELFF.

V gene TRBV27 combines with J gene TRBJ1-5; TRBD1 might be the D (6 bases). This CDR3 contains 14 residues. The germline V gene has CDR1 MNHEY and CDR2 SMNVEV (reference sequence). The V end lost 5 bases, the J end lost 6 bases, and 14 bases lay between the germline ends. The chain's CDR3 is CASSPREGGQPQHF. The DNA of the CDR3 is TGTGCCAGCAGTCCCAGGGAAGGGGGTCAGCCCCAGCATTTT.

The rearrangement links TRBV5-6 to TRBJ1-2; the D gene is possibly TRBD1 (6 bases). The CDR3 contains 15 residues. The V gene lost 2 bases and the J gene lost 2 bases, with 13 bases spanning the gap. Per germline, CDR1 SGHDT and CDR2 YYEEEE. The CDR3 loop is CASSFTGQMNYGYTF. The DNA of the CDR3 is TGTGCCAGCAGCTTCACAGGACAGATGAACTATGGCTACACCTTC.

This chain uses TRBV7-6 with TRBJ2-1, with 7 bases aligning to TRBD2. The J segment lost 7 bases and the V segment lost 2 bases, leaving 2 bases of the junction unmatched. There are 13 residues in the CDR3. Germline CDR1 and CDR2: SGHVS and FNYEAQ. The DNA of the CDR3 is TGTGCCAGCAGCTTACGGCGGGGGAATGAGCAGTTCTTC. The encoded protein is CASSLRRGNEQFF.

The J gene is TRBJ1-1, the V gene TRBV28; TRBD1 matches 7 bases. CDR3 length equals 14 residues. V shed 1 base, J shed 5 bases, and the junction held 4 bases outside the gene matches. CDR1 is MDHEN, CDR2 SYDVKM, per germline. The CDR3 DNA reads TGTGCCAGCAGTTTATTAGGCAGGGGGACTGAAGCTTTCTTT. Residues: CASSLLGRGTEAFF.

There are a few counts of this clone. The V and J genes are TRBV15 and TRBJ1-5; 7 bases line up with TRBD1. The V and J ends lost 3 bases and 5 bases, in that order; junction bases with no gene match: 4. Germline V gives CDR1 LNHNV, CDR2 YYDKDF (reference sequence). This CDR3 comprises 14 residues. CDR3 in amino acids: CATSRTGSHQPQHF. Written as DNA, the CDR3 is TGTGCCACCAGCAGGACAGGGTCACATCAGCCCCAGCATTTT.

The chain combines TRBV5-6 with TRBJ2-7, with D perhaps assigned TRBD1 or TRBD2 (5 bases each). Trimming cost V 2 bases and J 3 bases, with 9 bases left between them. Germline CDR1 and CDR2: SGHDT and YYEEEE. There are 13 residues in the CDR3. As DNA, the CDR3 is TGTGCCAGCAGCTTTCGGGACCTCTACGAGCAGTACTTC. It specifies CASSFRDLYEQYF.

The chain is built from TRBV30 and TRBJ2-7, with a possible D match to TRBD2 (6 bases). V lost 3 bases and J lost 4, with 7 bases in between. Germline V gene data show CDR1 as GTSNPN and CDR2 as SVGIG (reference sequence). The CDR3 spans 11 residues. The CDR3 DNA sequence: TGTGCCTGGAGCGGGAGTTACGAGCAGTACTTC. It yields the protein CAWSGSYEQYF.

This clone has just one count. V gene TRBV7-9 combines with J gene TRBJ1-1; 7 nucleotides line up with TRBD1. V lost 7 bases to trimming and J lost 3 bases; unmatched junction nucleotides: 11. Germline CDR1 reads SEHNR; CDR2 reads FQNEAQ (reference sequence). This CDR3 is built from 15 residues. CDR3 in amino acids: CASNPPGGRDTEAFF. CDR3 nucleotides: TGTGCCAGCAACCCCCCAGGGGGGAGGGACACTGAAGCTTTCTTT.

The chain combines TRBV11-2 with TRBJ1-1, with 7 bases aligning to TRBD1. The CDR3 runs to 17 residues. Germline CDR1 is SGHAT and CDR2 is FQNNGV. The junction had 13 bases not matched to a gene; V was cut back by 5 bases and J by 1 base. CDR3 bases: TGTGCCAGCAGCCCTGGAGGGGACAGACCGAGGAACACTGAAGCTTTCTTT. Translation gives CASSPGGDRPRNTEAFF.

This clone was seen at least ten times. The gene calls are TRBV6-1 and TRBJ2-3; unclear D gene. Germline-derived CDR1 and CDR2 are MNHNS and SASEGT. This CDR3 is 11 amino acids long. Trimming pared 4 bases from V and 5 bases from J, leaving 4 bases between. CDR3 DNA: TGTGCCAGCAGTGGGAGAGATACGCAGTATTTT. It specifies CASSGRDTQYF.

This rearrangement joins TRBV6-5 to TRBJ1-5; D is unclear. Germline loops: CDR1 MNHEY, CDR2 SVGAGI. Trimming stripped 5 bases from V and 2 bases from J, with 7 bases between. CDR3 length equals 13 residues. In DNA form, the CDR3 reads TGTGCCAGCAGTGACGGAGGCAATCAGCCCCAGCATTTT. This translates into CASSDGGNQPQHF.

The V and J genes are TRBV30 and TRBJ2-2; D not certain. Germline-derived CDR1 and CDR2 are GTSNPN and SVGIG (reference sequence). V was trimmed by 3 bases and J by 4 bases, leaving 9 bases between them. There are 13 residues in the CDR3. In DNA, the CDR3 is TGTGCCTGGAGGCGGCAGTCCACCGGGGAGCTGTTTTTT. Protein product: CAWRRQSTGELFF.

This clone was detected a few times. The gene calls are TRBV4-2 and TRBJ2-7; no clear D gene. Trimming stripped 0 bases from V and 3 bases from J, with 9 bases between. Per germline, CDR1 LGHNA and CDR2 YNFKEQ. This CDR3 contains 14 residues. The CDR3 DNA is TGTGCCAGCAGCCAAGAAGGGAATTTCTACGAGCAGTACTTC. Protein sequence: CASSQEGNFYEQYF.

This chain links TRBV19 with TRBJ2-7; D might be TRBD1 or TRBD2, each matching 5 bases. Germline loops: CDR1 LNHDA, CDR2 SQIVND (reference sequence). The CDR3 has 15 residues. The V gene lost 4 bases and the J gene lost 2 bases, with 15 bases spanning the gap. The CDR3 loop is CASSSQRDEPYEQYF. CDR3 in DNA: TGTGCCAGTAGTAGTCAACGGGACGAGCCCTACGAGCAGTACTTC.

V and J are TRBV28 and TRBJ1-5, with D perhaps TRBD1 (5 bases). V lost 1 base and J 6 bases, leaving 16 bases between the germline ends. Germline V gives CDR1 MDHEN, CDR2 SYDVKM. The CDR3 spans 16 residues. Here the CDR3 reads CASSLFKGAESQPQHF. The CDR3, as DNA: TGTGCCAGCAGTTTATTCAAAGGGGCGGAGAGTCAGCCCCAGCATTTT.

V gene TRBV7-9 combines with J gene TRBJ2-3; no reliable D call. The V end lost 2 bases, the J end lost 1 base, and 10 bases lay between the germline ends. CDR3 size: 15 residues. From germline, CDR1 is SEHNR and CDR2 FQNEAQ (reference sequence). CDR3 coding DNA: TGTGCCAGCAGCTTATCCGGGTGGGGCACAGATACGCAGTATTTT. This sequence encodes CASSLSGWGTDTQYF.